This TCR beta chain was found in a study of OX40 agonist ivuxolimab in advanced cancers. Study context: As their treatment, patients were administered ivuxolimab, an agonistic anti-OX40 (CD134) antibody. Findings and limits, study-wide: The study found among the lowest clonal expansion in partial responders at 0.1-3.0 mg/kg.

Libraries were prepared by immunoSEQ multiplex PCR; TCRdb keeps only in-frame clonotypes and omits some of them. The sample comprises about 70,000 clones, around 88% of which are singletons, and 0.86% rests with the top ten. As concerns this clone: No antigen is known for it.

The V and J ends lost 1 base and 9 bases, in that order; junction bases with no gene match: 10. There are 16 residues in the CDR3. From germline, CDR1 is SGHRS and CDR2 YFSETQ. The V and J genes are TRBV5-1 and TRBJ1-6; 7 nucleotides line up with TRBD1. Source: CD4+ or CD8+ T cells sorted from blood, taken in a trial of the OX40 agonist ivuxolimab. The source of this sequence is an adult with an advanced solid tumor such as melanoma, head and neck, liver or kidney cancer. DNA of the CDR3: TGCGCCAGCAGCTTGAATCCAACAGGGGAGGGTTCACCCCTCCACTTT. It specifies CASSLNPTGEGSPLHF.